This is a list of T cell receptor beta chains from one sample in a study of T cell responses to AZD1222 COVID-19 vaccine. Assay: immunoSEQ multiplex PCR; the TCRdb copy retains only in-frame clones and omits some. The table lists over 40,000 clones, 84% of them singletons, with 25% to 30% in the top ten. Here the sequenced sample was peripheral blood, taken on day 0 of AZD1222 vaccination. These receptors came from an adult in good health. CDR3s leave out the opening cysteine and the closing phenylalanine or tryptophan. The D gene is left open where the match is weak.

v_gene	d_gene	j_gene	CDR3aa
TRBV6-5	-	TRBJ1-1	ASRLLSDGNTEAF
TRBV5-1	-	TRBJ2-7	ASSASRPTGRYEQY
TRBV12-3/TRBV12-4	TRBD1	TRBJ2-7	ASSRDRVNEQY
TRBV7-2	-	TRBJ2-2	ASSLGGAGNTGELF
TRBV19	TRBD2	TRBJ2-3	ASSMRRLAGSTDTQY
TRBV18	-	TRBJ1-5	ASSPGHNQPQH
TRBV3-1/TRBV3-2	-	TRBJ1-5	ASSRGDNQPQH
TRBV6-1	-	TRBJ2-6	ASSVPRQNSGANVLT
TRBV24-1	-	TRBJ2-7	ATSDPEGEQY
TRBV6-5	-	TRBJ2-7	ASSYPQGNFYEQY
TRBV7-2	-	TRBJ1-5	ASSLVAGNSNQPQH